What follows describes a single TCR beta chain. The protocol was immunoSEQ multiplex PCR, while the TCRdb copy is restricted to in-frame clones and leaves out a portion. The repertoire includes approximately 100,000 clones, 80% to 90% of them detected once, and about 1% sits in the top ten. Germline lookup yields CDR1 SQVTM and CDR2 ANQGSEA. Trimming shortened V by 4 bases and J by 6 bases, and 9 bases separated the two germline ends. The length of the CDR3 is 12 residues. Regarding time point: pretreatment peripheral blood. The entry originates in a study of PD-L1 blockade in urothelial cancer. Across the whole study: It was at some point between 2013 and 2014 that patients started atezolizumab at 1,200 mg intravenously every 3 weeks. Samples came from 3 weeks, at the second dose, and 6 weeks into treatment. The study recovered a median of roughly 140,000 T cells per blood sample.

The starting material was PBMCs, obtained around atezolizumab (anti-PD-L1) treatment. The origin of this receptor is a woman older than 75 with urothelial cancer. The V and J genes are TRBV29-1 and TRBJ2-2, with D possibly being TRBD1 (5 bases). The DNA for the CDR3 is TGCAGCGTTGTAACAGGTGCCGGGGAGCTGTTTTTT. Translation gives CSVVTGAGELFF.